These T cell receptor beta chains were read from a single sample in a study of T cell repertoires in cytomegalovirus infection. TCRdb independently ran MiXCR on the reads; one entry per CDR3 protein. The data show about 310,000 distinct CDR3 sequences, roughly 25% seen once. No antigen is known for these receptors. The sample in question was cultured PBMCs, obtained from culture after CMV antigen stimulation. These receptors all stem from a human donor in good health (CMV status not recorded). Some clones in this sample may be carry-over from other donors' samples. The CDR3 runs from the conserved cysteine through the conserved F or W. Fields, in order: V gene, D gene, J gene, clone size, CDR3 DNA, CDR3 protein. A D gene is named only where the DNA matches it firmly. Clone sizes are given selectively: once, few, many, or a class where the clone is expanded.

V: TRBV19
D: -
J: TRBJ1-5
size: few
DNA: TGTGCCAGTAGTATCTCCTCAGGGGTTGGTCAGCCCCAGCATTTT
CDR3: CASSISSGVGQPQHF

V: TRBV19
D: -
J: TRBJ1-3
size: few
DNA: TGTGCCAGTAGTATCACGGACGGAGGAATGGACACCATATATTTT
CDR3: CASSITDGGMDTIYF

V: TRBV24-1
D: -
J: TRBJ2-5
size: -
DNA: TGTGCCACCAGTGATTTTTGGGTAGGAAAAGAGACCCAGTACTTC
CDR3: CATSDFWVGKETQYF

V: TRBV27
D: TRBD1
J: TRBJ2-7
size: many
DNA: TGTGCCAGCAGTTTGAGAGGGGGCTACTACGAGCAGTACTTC
CDR3: CASSLRGGYYEQYF

V: TRBV7-6
D: -
J: TRBJ2-5
size: many
DNA: TGTGCCAGCAGCCGAAACCGGGTACAAGAGACCCAGTACTTC
CDR3: CASSRNRVQETQYF

V: TRBV12-5
D: -
J: TRBJ2-1
size: few
DNA: TGTGCTAGTGGTTTGGGACTTATGGTGGGGAATGAGCAGTTCTTC
CDR3: CASGLGLMVGNEQFF

V: TRBV6-8
D: -
J: TRBJ1-1
size: -
DNA: TGTGCCAGCACCAAATTTGGGGTTCTGAACACTGAAGCTTTCTTT
CDR3: CASTKFGVLNTEAFF

V: TRBV7-2
D: -
J: TRBJ2-1
size: many
DNA: TGTGCCAGCAGCTTAGTCCCGGACTCCTACAATGAGCAGTTCTTC
CDR3: CASSLVPDSYNEQFF

V: TRBV7-9
D: -
J: TRBJ1-6
size: few
DNA: TGTGCCAGCAGCCCCCCAGGAGGGGCCCCTAATTCACCCCTCCACTTT
CDR3: CASSPPGGAPNSPLHF

V: TRBV7-2
D: -
J: TRBJ1-1
size: many
DNA: TGTGCCAGCAGAGCGCCGGGGGACACTGAAGCTTTCTTT
CDR3: CASRAPGDTEAFF

V: TRBV4-3
D: -
J: TRBJ2-5
size: -
DNA: TGCGCCAGCAGCCAACAGAGCCAAGAGACCCAGTACTTC
CDR3: CASSQQSQETQYF

V: TRBV4-1
D: TRBD1
J: TRBJ2-5
size: -
DNA: TGCGCCAGCAGCCAAGAGAGAGGGGGCAGGGAGACCCAGTACTTC
CDR3: CASSQERGGRETQYF

V: TRBV2
D: TRBD2
J: TRBJ2-2
size: -
DNA: TGTGCCAGCCGTACCGGGGCTAGCGGGATCGCCGGGGAGCTGTTTTTT
CDR3: CASRTGASGIAGELFF

V: TRBV9
D: TRBD1
J: TRBJ1-2
size: -
DNA: TGTGCCAGCAGCTTGGGACAGCATAGAGATGGCTACACCTTC
CDR3: CASSLGQHRDGYTF

V: TRBV28
D: -
J: TRBJ2-1
size: many
DNA: TGTGCCAGCAGTCAGAAGGACGGGGTGACCTACAATGAGCAGTTCTTC
CDR3: CASSQKDGVTYNEQFF

V: TRBV6-6
D: TRBD1
J: TRBJ2-3
size: -
DNA: TGTGCCAGCAGGGAGCGGGACAGGGGAACAGATACGCAGTATTTT
CDR3: CASRERDRGTDTQYF

V: TRBV10-3
D: TRBD2
J: TRBJ2-7
size: few
DNA: TGTGCCATCAGTGAGTTGACTAGCGGGAGGGGAAGCGAGCAGTACTTC
CDR3: CAISELTSGRGSEQYF

V: TRBV5-6
D: -
J: TRBJ2-3
size: few
DNA: TGTGCCAGCAGCTTGAGCAACGGCAGACTAGATACGCAGTATTTT
CDR3: CASSLSNGRLDTQYF

V: TRBV7-2
D: -
J: TRBJ1-1
size: medium-sized
DNA: TGTGCCAGCAGCTTACTGCCGGAGGGCACTGAAGCTTTCTTT
CDR3: CASSLLPEGTEAFF

V: TRBV6-1
D: TRBD1
J: TRBJ1-1
size: few
DNA: TGTGCCAGCAGTGGCTACAGGGGGCCTGTAAACACTGAAGCTTTCTTT
CDR3: CASSGYRGPVNTEAFF

V: TRBV7-2
D: TRBD2
J: TRBJ2-2
size: many
DNA: TGTGCCAGCAGCCCGCGACTAGCGGGGTACGCGAACACCGGGGAGCTGTTTTTT
CDR3: CASSPRLAGYANTGELFF

V: TRBV27
D: -
J: TRBJ1-2
size: -
DNA: TGTGCCAGCGGAGAATCTCTGGGGGATGGCTACACCTTC
CDR3: CASGESLGDGYTF

V: TRBV12-3/TRBV12-4
D: -
J: TRBJ2-1
size: few
DNA: TGTGCCAGCAGCCCGACTATGAATGAGCAGTTCTTC
CDR3: CASSPTMNEQFF

V: TRBV29-1
D: -
J: TRBJ1-1
size: -
DNA: TGCAGCGGACTTTCACATTGGGACACTGAAGCTTTCTTT
CDR3: CSGLSHWDTEAFF

V: TRBV5-6
D: TRBD1
J: TRBJ1-1
size: -
DNA: TGTGCCAGCAGCTCGGACAGGGAATTAGTAAGAGAGACTGAAGCTTTCTTT
CDR3: CASSSDRELVRETEAFF

V: TRBV7-9
D: TRBD2
J: TRBJ2-2
size: many
DNA: TGTGCCAGCAGCTTGGGACTAGCGGGTCGGACCGGGGAGCTGTTTTTT
CDR3: CASSLGLAGRTGELFF

V: TRBV9
D: TRBD2
J: TRBJ2-3
size: few
DNA: TGTGCCAGCAGCGTAGATGGTAGCGGGGAGAAGACGCAGTATTTT
CDR3: CASSVDGSGEKTQYF

V: TRBV6-1
D: -
J: TRBJ2-1
size: few
DNA: TGTGCCAGCAGTGACCTCTCCTACAATGAGCAGTTCTTC
CDR3: CASSDLSYNEQFF

V: TRBV29-1
D: TRBD2
J: TRBJ2-5
size: -
DNA: TGCAGCGTTGAATCGGGAGGGCCGGGAGAGACCCAGTACTTC
CDR3: CSVESGGPGETQYF

V: TRBV6-2/TRBV6-3
D: -
J: TRBJ2-1
size: many
DNA: TGTGCCAGCAGCGATGGCCTCGGGCTAAGCTCCTACAATGAGCAGTTCTTC
CDR3: CASSDGLGLSSYNEQFF

V: TRBV7-8
D: TRBD2
J: TRBJ2-1
size: many
DNA: TGTGCCAGCAGCTTGTCCGGGAGGGTGCATGAGCAGTTCTTC
CDR3: CASSLSGRVHEQFF

V: TRBV12-3/TRBV12-4
D: TRBD2
J: TRBJ2-3
size: few
DNA: TGTGCCAGCAGTTTATCTAGCGGCTTCACAGATACGCAGTATTTT
CDR3: CASSLSSGFTDTQYF

V: TRBV6-6
D: -
J: TRBJ1-1
size: -
DNA: TGTGCCAGCAAGGGAGACATATTGAACACTGAAGCTTTCTTT
CDR3: CASKGDILNTEAFF

V: TRBV7-2
D: TRBD1
J: TRBJ1-2
size: few
DNA: TGTGCCAGCAGCCTGGACAGGGAGGTGGTCTATGGCTACACCTTC
CDR3: CASSLDREVVYGYTF

V: TRBV12-3/TRBV12-4
D: TRBD1
J: TRBJ1-1
size: many
DNA: TGTGCCAGCAGTGGGGACAGGGTAATATTCGGGGACACTGAAGCTTTCTTT
CDR3: CASSGDRVIFGDTEAFF

V: TRBV7-2
D: TRBD1
J: TRBJ2-5
size: many
DNA: TGTGCCAGCAGCCAGACCGGGACAGCCCAAGAGACCCAGTACTTC
CDR3: CASSQTGTAQETQYF

V: TRBV6-5
D: -
J: TRBJ2-3
size: once
DNA: TGTGCCAGCAGGCATCTAACCTTTAGCACAGATACGCAGTATTTT
CDR3: CASRHLTFSTDTQYF

V: TRBV28
D: -
J: TRBJ2-7
size: -
DNA: TGTGCCAGCAGTCCGACGACAGCCTACGAGCAGTACTTC
CDR3: CASSPTTAYEQYF

V: TRBV5-1
D: -
J: TRBJ2-5
size: many
DNA: TGCGCCAGCAGCTTGATCCCCAGCAGCGAGACCCAGTACTTC
CDR3: CASSLIPSSETQYF

V: TRBV7-2
D: TRBD1
J: TRBJ2-3
size: many
DNA: TGTGCCAGCAGCCAAGGGGGCCTTAGCACAGATACGCAGTATTTT
CDR3: CASSQGGLSTDTQYF

V: TRBV7-2
D: -
J: TRBJ1-2
size: -
DNA: TGTGCCAGCAGCTTAGTCTTGGCAGGCCAGGCGTTTTATGGCTACACCTTC
CDR3: CASSLVLAGQAFYGYTF

V: TRBV12-3/TRBV12-4
D: -
J: TRBJ1-1
size: few
DNA: TGTGCCAGCAGGGATGGGAGGGACACTGAAGCTTTCTTT
CDR3: CASRDGRDTEAFF

V: TRBV7-2
D: -
J: TRBJ2-7
size: many
DNA: TGTGCCAGCAGCTTATTCCCTAACTACGAGCAGTACTTC
CDR3: CASSLFPNYEQYF

V: TRBV14
D: -
J: TRBJ2-6
size: -
DNA: TGTGCCAGCAGCTTCGGGGCCTCTGGGGCCAACGTCCTGACTTTC
CDR3: CASSFGASGANVLTF

V: TRBV29-1
D: -
J: TRBJ2-2
size: once
DNA: TGCAGCGTTCGGGAAGGGGAGTCCACCGGGGAGCTGTTTTTT
CDR3: CSVREGESTGELFF

V: TRBV7-8
D: TRBD1
J: TRBJ1-5
size: few
DNA: TGTGCCAGCAGCTTAGGGGGTCTACAGGGGGCCCGGCAGCCCCAGCATTTT
CDR3: CASSLGGLQGARQPQHF

V: TRBV20-1
D: -
J: TRBJ2-1
size: -
DNA: TGCAGTGCTAGTACGGGAGTAACCTACAATGAGCAGTTCTTC
CDR3: CSASTGVTYNEQFF

V: TRBV7-6
D: -
J: TRBJ1-5
size: few
DNA: TGTGCCAGCAGCCCCATAACAGGGCGCAATCAGCCCCAGCATTTT
CDR3: CASSPITGRNQPQHF

V: TRBV11-2
D: -
J: TRBJ2-1
size: few
DNA: TGTGCCAGCAGCCCTAGACGGGGGCAGTTCTTC
CDR3: CASSPRRGQFF

V: TRBV27
D: TRBD2
J: TRBJ2-1
size: -
DNA: TGTGCCACCCAACTAGCGCTAAACTCCTACAATGAGCAGTTCTTC
CDR3: CATQLALNSYNEQFF

V: TRBV28
D: -
J: TRBJ2-7
size: many
DNA: TGTGCCAGCAGTCCCTACTCATCTAGAAACTACGAGCAGTACTTC
CDR3: CASSPYSSRNYEQYF

V: TRBV6-6
D: -
J: TRBJ2-5
size: -
DNA: TGTGCCAGCAGTTTTGACGCCCAAGAGACCCAGTACTTC
CDR3: CASSFDAQETQYF

V: TRBV6-5
D: -
J: TRBJ1-5
size: -
DNA: TGTGCCAGCAGTCCCTTTGGGCAGGGTGGTCAGCCCCAGCATTTT
CDR3: CASSPFGQGGQPQHF

V: TRBV19
D: -
J: TRBJ2-1
size: -
DNA: TGTGCCAGTAGTGCGTTACAGGTTACCGCTGAGCAGTTCTTC
CDR3: CASSALQVTAEQFF

V: TRBV29-1
D: -
J: TRBJ1-2
size: -
DNA: TGCAGCGTTGCCCATAACTATGGCTACACCTTC
CDR3: CSVAHNYGYTF

V: TRBV7-8
D: -
J: TRBJ2-5
size: -
DNA: TGTGCCAGCAGCGTAAAGGGACAAGAGACCCAGTACTTC
CDR3: CASSVKGQETQYF

V: TRBV7-2
D: -
J: TRBJ1-1
size: few
DNA: TGTGCCAGCAGCTCGTGGGATATGGGTCTCGCTGAAGCTTTCTTT
CDR3: CASSSWDMGLAEAFF

V: TRBV10-3
D: -
J: TRBJ1-1
size: -
DNA: TGTGCCATCAGGACAGGAGTGAACACTGAAGCTTTCTTT
CDR3: CAIRTGVNTEAFF